These 5 T cell receptor beta chains were sequenced from one sample in a study of blood T cell repertoires in COVID-19. Sequenced by immunoSEQ multiplex PCR; TCRdb stores in-frame clones only, minus some. The table lists over 100,000 clones, over 75% of them singletons, with roughly 7% in the top ten. Sequenced input: peripheral blood. Receptors originate from a woman aged 45-65 years with acute or convalescent COVID-19.

This clone came up a few times. The chain joins TRBV12-5 to TRBJ2-6; maybe TRBD1 (6 bases). This CDR3 comprises 16 residues. V was shortened by 0 bases and J by 1 base, with 7 bases between the two germline ends. Per germline, CDR1 LGHNT and CDR2 FRNRAP. The CDR3 coding sequence is TGTGCTAGTGGTTTGGTACAGGGATCTGGGGCCAACGTCCTGACTTTC. It specifies CASGLVQGSGANVLTF.

This clone occurred a few times. The chain recombines TRBV7-2 with TRBJ2-2, with D maybe TRBD2 (6 bases). Germline V gives CDR1 SGHTA, CDR2 FQGNSA. V was clipped by 4 bases and J by 6 bases, with 21 bases between them. This CDR3 contains 17 residues. The CDR3 DNA follows: TGTGCCAGCAGCTCAACCTCCGGGACTCCTAATTCCGGGGAGCTGTTTTTT. It specifies CASSSTSGTPNSGELFF.

The table lists this clone with a count of one. This chain links TRBV4-2 with TRBJ2-1; 9 bases map to TRBD1. The CDR3 runs to 14 residues. V lost 3 bases, J lost 8 bases, and 5 bases stayed unmatched. Looked up from germline, CDR1 is LGHNA and CDR2 is YNFKEQ. CDR3 amino acids: CASSQGTGRHEQFF. The CDR3, as DNA: TGTGCCAGCAGCCAGGGGACAGGGCGCCATGAGCAGTTCTTC.

The rearrangement joins TRBV6-2 or TRBV6-3 to TRBJ1-3; 9 nucleotides agree with TRBD1. CDR1 and CDR2 (germline): MNHEY, SVGEGT. The CDR3 length is 22 residues. J gave up 3 bases and V 8 bases, and 29 bases lay outside the gene matches. CDR3 DNA: TGTGCCAGCTGCCTACAGGGGGCTAGAGGATTGCCGCATATCCACGATGGAAACACCATATATTTT. Translation gives CASCLQGARGLPHIHDGNTIYF.

This rearrangement joins TRBV5-1 to TRBJ1-2; possible D gene TRBD1, 6 bases. CDR1 is SGHRS and CDR2 is YFSETQ in the germline V gene. The V gene lost 3 bases and the J gene lost 0 bases, with 15 bases spanning the gap. The CDR3 loop spans 16 amino acids. CDR3 loop: CASSSPGTNTNYGYTF. CDR3 bases: TGCGCCAGCAGCTCTCCCGGGACAAACACTAACTATGGCTACACCTTC.